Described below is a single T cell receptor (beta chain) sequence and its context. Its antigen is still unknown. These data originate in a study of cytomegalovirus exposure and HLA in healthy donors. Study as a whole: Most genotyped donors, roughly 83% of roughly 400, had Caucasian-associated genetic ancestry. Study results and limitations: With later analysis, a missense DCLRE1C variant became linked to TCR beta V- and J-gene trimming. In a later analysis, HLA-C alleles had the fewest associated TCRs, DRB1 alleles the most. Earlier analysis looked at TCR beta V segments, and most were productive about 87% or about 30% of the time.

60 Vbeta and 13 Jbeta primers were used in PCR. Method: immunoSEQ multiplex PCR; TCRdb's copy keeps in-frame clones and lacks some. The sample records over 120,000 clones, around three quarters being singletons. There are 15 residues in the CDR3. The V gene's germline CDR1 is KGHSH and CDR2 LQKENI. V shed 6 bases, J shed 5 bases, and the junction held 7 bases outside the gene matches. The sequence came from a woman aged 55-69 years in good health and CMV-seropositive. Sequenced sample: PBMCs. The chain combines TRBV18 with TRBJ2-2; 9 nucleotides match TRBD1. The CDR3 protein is CASSPGQGLTGELFF. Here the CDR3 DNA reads TGTGCCAGCTCGCCGGGACAGGGCCTGACCGGGGAGCTGTTTTTT.